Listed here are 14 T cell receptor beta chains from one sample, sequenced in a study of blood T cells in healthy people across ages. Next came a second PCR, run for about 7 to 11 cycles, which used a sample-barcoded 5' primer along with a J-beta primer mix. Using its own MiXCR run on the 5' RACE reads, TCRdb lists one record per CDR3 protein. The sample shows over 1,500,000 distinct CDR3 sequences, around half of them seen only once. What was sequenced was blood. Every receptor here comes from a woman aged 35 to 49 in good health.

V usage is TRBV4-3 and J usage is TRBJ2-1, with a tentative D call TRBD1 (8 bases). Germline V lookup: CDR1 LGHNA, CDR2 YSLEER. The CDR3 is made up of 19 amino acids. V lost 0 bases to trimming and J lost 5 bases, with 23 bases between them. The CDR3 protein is CASSQDGLYTGGRDNEQFF. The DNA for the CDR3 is TGCGCCAGCAGCCAAGATGGACTATATACAGGGGGGAGGGACAATGAGCAGTTCTTC.

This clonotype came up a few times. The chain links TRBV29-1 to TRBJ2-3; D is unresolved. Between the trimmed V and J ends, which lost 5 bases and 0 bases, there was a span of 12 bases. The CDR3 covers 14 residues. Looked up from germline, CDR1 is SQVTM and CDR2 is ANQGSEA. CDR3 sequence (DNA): TGCAGCGTTCGAAACAGAACTAGCACAGATACGCAGTATTTT. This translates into CSVRNRTSTDTQYF.

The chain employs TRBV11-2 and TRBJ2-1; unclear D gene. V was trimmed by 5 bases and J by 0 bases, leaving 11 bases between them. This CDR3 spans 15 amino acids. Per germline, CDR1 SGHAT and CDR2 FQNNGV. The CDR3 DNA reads TGTGCCAGCAGCCGGGCCGTAAGCTCCTACAATGAGCAGTTCTTC. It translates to CASSRAVSSYNEQFF.

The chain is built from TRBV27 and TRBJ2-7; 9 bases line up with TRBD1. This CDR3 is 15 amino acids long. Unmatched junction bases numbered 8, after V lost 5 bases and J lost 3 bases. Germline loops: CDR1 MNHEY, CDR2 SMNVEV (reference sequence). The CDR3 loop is CASSRSGTGSYEQYF. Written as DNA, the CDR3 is TGTGCCAGCAGTCGATCCGGGACAGGGAGCTACGAGCAGTACTTC.

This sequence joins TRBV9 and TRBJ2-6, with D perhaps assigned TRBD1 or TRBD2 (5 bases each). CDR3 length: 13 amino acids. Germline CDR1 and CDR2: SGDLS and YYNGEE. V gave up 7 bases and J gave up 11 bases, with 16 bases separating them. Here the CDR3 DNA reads TGTGCCAGCCACCGGGACGATAAAGACGTCCTGACTTTC. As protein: CASHRDDKDVLTF.

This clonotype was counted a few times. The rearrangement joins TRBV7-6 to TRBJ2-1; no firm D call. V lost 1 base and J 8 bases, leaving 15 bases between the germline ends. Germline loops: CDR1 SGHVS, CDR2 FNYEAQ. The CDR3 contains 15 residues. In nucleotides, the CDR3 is TGTGCCAGCAGCTTAGGCCTAGGAATTGGCGATGAGCAGTTCTTC. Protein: CASSLGLGIGDEQFF.

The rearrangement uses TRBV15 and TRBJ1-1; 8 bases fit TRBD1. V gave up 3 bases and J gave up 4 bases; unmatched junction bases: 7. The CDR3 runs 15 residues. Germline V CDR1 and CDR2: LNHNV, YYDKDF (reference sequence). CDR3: CATSRVGQGGTEAFF. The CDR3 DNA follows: TGTGCCACCAGCAGGGTCGGACAGGGAGGCACTGAAGCTTTCTTT.

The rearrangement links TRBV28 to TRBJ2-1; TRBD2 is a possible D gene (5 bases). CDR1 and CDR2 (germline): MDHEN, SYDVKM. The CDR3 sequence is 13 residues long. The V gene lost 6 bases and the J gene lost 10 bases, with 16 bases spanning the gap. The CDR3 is CASSTILVKEQFF. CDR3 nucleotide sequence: TGTGCCAGCAGCACCATACTAGTCAAGGAGCAGTTCTTC.

For the CDR3, the DNA is TGTGCCAGCAGCTTAGGGTATGATCGGGGGCTGAACTATGGCTACACCTTC. Protein sequence: CASSLGYDRGLNYGYTF. The rearrangement joins TRBV13 to TRBJ1-2; a possible D gene is TRBD1 (6 bases). CDR3 size: 17 residues. CDR1 is PRHDT and CDR2 is FYEKMQ in the germline V gene (reference sequence). Trimming took off 0 bases at V and 2 bases at J, with 16 bases between the two ends.

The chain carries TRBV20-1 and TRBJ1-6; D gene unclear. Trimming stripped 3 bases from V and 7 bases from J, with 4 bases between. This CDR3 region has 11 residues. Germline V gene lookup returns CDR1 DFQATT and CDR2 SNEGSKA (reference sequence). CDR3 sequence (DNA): TGCAGTGCTAGGGAGAATTCACCCCTCCACTTT. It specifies CSARENSPLHF.

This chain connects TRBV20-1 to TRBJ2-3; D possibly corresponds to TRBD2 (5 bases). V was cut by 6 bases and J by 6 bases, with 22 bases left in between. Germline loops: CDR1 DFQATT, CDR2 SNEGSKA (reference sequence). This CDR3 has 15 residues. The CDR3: CSARRPGGEGDTQYF. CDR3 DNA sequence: TGCAGTGCCCGGAGGCCGGGCGGAGAAGGGGATACGCAGTATTTT.

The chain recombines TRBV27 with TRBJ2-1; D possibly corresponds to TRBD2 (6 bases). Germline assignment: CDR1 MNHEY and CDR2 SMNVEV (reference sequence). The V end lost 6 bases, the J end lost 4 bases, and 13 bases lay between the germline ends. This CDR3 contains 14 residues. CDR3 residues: CASRSSEVYNEQFF. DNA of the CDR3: TGTGCCAGCAGATCTAGCGAGGTATACAATGAGCAGTTCTTC.

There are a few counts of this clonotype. As DNA, the CDR3 is TGTGCCAGCAGCTCTTCAGAGGTAGTAGGCGAGCAGTACTTC. As protein: CASSSSEVVGEQYF. The chain employs TRBV7-9 and TRBJ2-4; no clear D. The tail of the sequence fits TRBJ2-7 better, so the J call may be wrong. The CDR3 is made up of 14 amino acids. Germline assignment: CDR1 SEHNR and CDR2 FQNEAQ (reference sequence).

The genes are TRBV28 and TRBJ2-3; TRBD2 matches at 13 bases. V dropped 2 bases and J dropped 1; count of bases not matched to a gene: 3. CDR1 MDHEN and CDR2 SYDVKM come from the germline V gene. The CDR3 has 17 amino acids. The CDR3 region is CASSLHGLAGGTDTQYF. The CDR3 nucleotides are TGTGCCAGCAGTTTACACGGACTAGCGGGGGGCACAGATACGCAGTATTTT.